The sequence of this T cell receptor beta chain was determined in a study of T cell responses to AZD1222 COVID-19 vaccine. General study findings and limits: Females outnumbered males among donors, who were mostly white British; clonal diversity was possibly underestimated.

The table came from immunoSEQ multiplex PCR; TCRdb's copy has only in-frame clones and leaves some out. The table has 67,000 or so clones, 84% seen once. About this clone: The antigen is unknown.

CDR1 is MDHEN and CDR2 is SYDVKM in the germline V gene. V lost 10 bases and J lost 2, with 18 bases in between. The CDR3 extends over 15 amino acids. The J gene is TRBJ1-5, the V gene TRBV28, with a tentative D call TRBD1 (6 bases). The clonotype was recovered from an adult in good health. The sample was peripheral blood, taken on day 0 of AZD1222 vaccination. CDR3 loop: CANSNRESGNQPQHF. CDR3 in DNA: TGTGCCAACTCAAACAGGGAGTCGGGCAATCAGCCCCAGCATTTT.